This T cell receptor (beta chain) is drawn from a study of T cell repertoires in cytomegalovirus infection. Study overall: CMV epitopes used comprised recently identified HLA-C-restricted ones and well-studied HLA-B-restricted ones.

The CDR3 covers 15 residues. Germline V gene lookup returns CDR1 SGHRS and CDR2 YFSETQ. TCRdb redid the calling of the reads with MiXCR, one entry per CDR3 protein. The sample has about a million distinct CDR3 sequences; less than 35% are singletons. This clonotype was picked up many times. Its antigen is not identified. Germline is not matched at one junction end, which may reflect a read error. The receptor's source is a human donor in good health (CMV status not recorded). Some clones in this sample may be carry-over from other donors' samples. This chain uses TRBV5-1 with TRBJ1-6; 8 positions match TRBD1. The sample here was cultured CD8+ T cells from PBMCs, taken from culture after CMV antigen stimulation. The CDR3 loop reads CASSLGQGYNSPLHF. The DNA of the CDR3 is TGTGCCAGCAGCCTTGGACAGGGATATAATTCACCCCTCCACTTT.